The clone carrying this TCR beta chain was counted ten times or more. What it recognizes is unknown. Germline trimming cut 4 bases from V and 8 bases from J; bases unmatched to any gene: 14. The CDR3 runs to 17 residues. Germline CDR1 reads SGHRS; CDR2 reads YFSETQ. Researchers made TCR beta libraries by using iRepertoire HTBI primers and running Arm-PCR on CDR3 regions. In TCRdb, the multiplex PCR reads were re-called with MiXCR into one record per CDR3 protein. The table shows some 240,000 distinct CDR3 sequences, with roughly 19% occurring only once. The sample comes from a study of regulatory T cells in long-lasting Graves disease. Documented time point: newly diagnosed GD, antithyroid drugs for less than 3 months. PBMC-derived RNA was used for the TCR library. Broader study findings: Under persistent disease, TRBV28, TRBJ1-2 and TRBJ2-5 were used preferentially.

These data also featured in a second study, about T cells in Graves' hyperthyroidism and ophthalmopathy. From that paper: Among clonotypes expanded in thyroid above 0.001, most were also found in blood.

This specimen consisted of peripheral blood mononuclear cells (PBMCs), obtained at new diagnosis, from a patient treated with antithyroid drugs. The TCR sequence derives from a woman aged 25 to 39 with Graves disease. The chain couples TRBV5-1 to TRBJ2-1; TRBD2 matches at 11 bases. CDR3 nucleotide sequence: TGCGCCAGCAGCGGGGGACTAGCGGAGTTCTCAGGCGATGAGCAGTTCTTC. Translation: CASSGGLAEFSGDEQFF.